This passage covers 12 T cell receptor beta chains from one sample sequenced in a study of blood T cell repertoires in COVID-19. Produced via immunoSEQ multiplex PCR; TCRdb's table is partial and in-frame only. Of about 240,000 clones in the sample, roughly 90% were seen once. The sequenced material came from peripheral blood. Receptor source: a man aged 55 to 70 who had recovered from COVID-19.

The J gene is TRBJ2-1, the V gene TRBV5-1, with 10 nucleotides matching TRBD1. Trimming removed 9 bases from V and 6 bases from J; junction bases left unmatched: 3. Germline CDR1 SGHRS, CDR2 YFSETQ. This CDR3 spans 12 amino acids. Written as DNA, the CDR3 is TGCGCCACGGGACAGGGGCGCAATGAGCAGTTCTTC. Amino acid sequence: CATGQGRNEQFF.

CDR3 loop: CASIKGANTEAFF. DNA of the CDR3: TGTGCCAGCATTAAGGGGGCGAACACTGAAGCTTTCTTT. The chain carries TRBV5-5 and TRBJ1-1; 7 nucleotides agree with TRBD1. The CDR3 length is 13 residues. The junction had 3 bases not matched to a gene; V was cut back by 6 bases and J by 1 base. Looked up from germline, CDR1 is SGHKS and CDR2 is YYEKEE (reference sequence).

The V and J genes are TRBV5-6 and TRBJ1-5; a possible D gene is TRBD1 (5 bases). This CDR3 contains 14 residues. V shed 3 bases and J shed 5 bases, with 12 bases lying between them. Looked up from germline, CDR1 is SGHDT and CDR2 is YYEEEE. CDR3 nucleotide sequence: TGTGCCAGCAGCTCTTCAGGGTCCTATCAGCCCCAGCATTTT. Encoded protein: CASSSSGSYQPQHF.

This clone was seen a single time. This sequence joins TRBV6-5 and TRBJ1-2, with 7 bases aligning to TRBD1. CDR1 is MNHEY, CDR2 SVGAGI, per germline. With 7 bases clipped from V and 4 bases from J, the junction kept 6 bases outside the gene matches. The CDR3 is 13 residues long. This CDR3 is CASIPTGTYGYTF. The CDR3, as DNA: TGTGCCAGCATTCCGACAGGGACCTATGGCTACACCTTC.

This chain joins TRBV5-1 and TRBJ1-2, with D perhaps matching TRBD1 (5 bases). CDR1 and CDR2 from the germline V gene are SGHRS and YFSETQ. The V end was cut by 0 bases, the J end by 2 bases, with 11 bases between. The CDR3 consists of 15 residues. CDR3 sequence reads: CASSLGAGLNYGYTF. The CDR3 coding sequence is TGCGCCAGCAGCTTGGGGGCAGGGCTAAACTATGGCTACACCTTC.

The J gene is TRBJ1-5, the V gene TRBV7-8, with a weak D call TRBD1 (5 bases). The CDR3 runs to 15 residues. Germline V gives CDR1 SGHVS, CDR2 FQNEAQ. With 2 bases removed from V and 1 base from J, the gap between germline ends came to 9 bases. The CDR3 sequence is CASSLMRGSNQPQHF. In nucleotides, the CDR3 is TGTGCCAGCAGCTTAATGCGGGGGAGCAATCAGCCCCAGCATTTT.

This rearrangement joins TRBV5-1 to TRBJ2-5, with unresolved D. Germline loops: CDR1 SGHRS, CDR2 YFSETQ. The CDR3 runs to 14 residues. Trimming took 6 bases from V and 3 from J, leaving 15 bases between them. CDR3 DNA sequence: TGCGCCAGCACAGCTAGGTCAAACAAAGAGACCCAGTACTTC. Translating gives CASTARSNKETQYF.

The genes are TRBV2 and TRBJ1-6, with TRBD1 as a possible D gene (5 bases). Germline V gives CDR1 SNHLY, CDR2 FYNNEI. The CDR3 extends over 15 amino acids. The V end lost 6 bases, the J end lost 0 bases, and 9 bases lay between the germline ends. The CDR3 reads CASSRQSSYNSPLHF. The DNA for the CDR3 is TGTGCCAGCAGCCGACAGAGCTCCTATAATTCACCCCTCCACTTT. Variable domain in full (rest from reference TRBV2 and TRBJ1-6): EPEVTQTPSHQVTQMGQEVILRCVPISNHLYFYWYRQILGQKVEFLVSFYNNEISEKSEIFDDQFSVERPDGSNFTLKIRSTKLEDSAMYFCASSRQSSYNSPLHFGNGTRLTVT.

The V gene is TRBV19, the J gene TRBJ1-4; no clear D gene. The V gene lost 6 bases and the J gene lost 8 bases, with 22 bases spanning the gap. The CDR3 runs 16 residues. The V gene's germline CDR1 is LNHDA and CDR2 SQIVND (reference sequence). CDR3 loop: CASRPGSVFKGEKLFF. CDR3 DNA: TGTGCCAGTAGACCCGGGAGCGTCTTTAAAGGGGAAAAACTGTTTTTT.

The V and J genes are TRBV9 and TRBJ1-2, with D perhaps TRBD1 (6 bases). V was clipped by 3 bases and J by 3 bases, with 15 bases between them. In germline, CDR1 is SGDLS, CDR2 YYNGEE. This CDR3 contains 15 residues. CDR3 in DNA: TGTGCCAGCAGCGGATCCATCAGGGGCCACTATGGCTACACCTTC. Amino acid sequence: CASSGSIRGHYGYTF.

The sample holds one count of this clone. V and J are TRBV24-1 and TRBJ2-2; D perhaps matches TRBD1 (5 bases). The CDR3 extends over 14 amino acids. Trimming shortened V by 6 bases and J by 5 bases, and 12 bases separated the two germline ends. Germline values: CDR1 KGHDR, CDR2 SFDVKD. The CDR3 reads CATSRPGLTGELFF. In nucleotides, the CDR3 is TGTGCCACCAGTAGACCAGGGTTGACCGGGGAGCTGTTTTTT.

V gene TRBV7-6 combines with J gene TRBJ1-3, with 8 bases matching TRBD1. This CDR3 has 19 amino acids. CDR1 is SGHVS, CDR2 FNYEAQ, per germline. The V segment lost 2 bases and the J segment 0 bases; nucleotides outside the gene matches: 12. The CDR3 DNA reads TGTGCCAGCAGCTTACTCCGAGGACAGGGACTTAGCTCTGGAAACACCATATATTTT. Amino acid sequence: CASSLLRGQGLSSGNTIYF.